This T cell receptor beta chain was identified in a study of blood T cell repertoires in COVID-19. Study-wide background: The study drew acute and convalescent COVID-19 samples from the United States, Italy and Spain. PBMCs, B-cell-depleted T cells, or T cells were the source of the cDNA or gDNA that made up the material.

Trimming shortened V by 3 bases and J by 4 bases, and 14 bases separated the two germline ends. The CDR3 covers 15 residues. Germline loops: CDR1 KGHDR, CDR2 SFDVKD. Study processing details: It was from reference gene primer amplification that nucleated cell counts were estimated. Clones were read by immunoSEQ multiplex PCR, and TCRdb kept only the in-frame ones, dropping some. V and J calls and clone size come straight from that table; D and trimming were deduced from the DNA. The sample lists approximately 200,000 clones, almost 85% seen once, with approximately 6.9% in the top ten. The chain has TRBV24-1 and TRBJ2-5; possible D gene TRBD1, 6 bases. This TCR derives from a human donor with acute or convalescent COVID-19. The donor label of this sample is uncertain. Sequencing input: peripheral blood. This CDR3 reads CATSDPGQQAETQYF. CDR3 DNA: TGTGCCACCAGTGATCCCGGACAGCAGGCAGAGACCCAGTACTTC.